This is a list of T cell receptor beta chains from one sample in a study of shared clonotypes between healthy human individuals. The repertoire was sequenced with immunoSEQ multiplex PCR; TCRdb's copy has only in-frame clones and lacks some. The sample has about 2.1 million clones, just over 90% seen once. Specimen: naive CD8+ T cells from PBMCs. The receptors here all came from a man between 18 and 29 years old in good health. Some clones in this sample may be carry-over from other donors' samples. Both conserved end residues are part of each CDR3. Fields, in order: clone size, V gene, J gene, CDR3 protein. The size entry is marked missing in some rows and otherwise reads once, few, many or a size class.

clone size: .
V gene: TRBV11-2
J gene: TRBJ2-7
CDR3 protein: CASSLGGAVYEQYF

clone size: .
V gene: TRBV4-3
J gene: TRBJ2-7
CDR3 protein: CASSQTIASTYEQYF

clone size: .
V gene: TRBV11-2
J gene: TRBJ1-2
CDR3 protein: CASSYRDTF

clone size: .
V gene: TRBV28
J gene: TRBJ2-7
CDR3 protein: CASSLPLEGQTTYEQYF

clone size: .
V gene: TRBV6-5
J gene: TRBJ2-1
CDR3 protein: CASNIFSGAYNEQFF

clone size: .
V gene: TRBV19
J gene: TRBJ2-5
CDR3 protein: CASSSRAGRRIPLETQYF

clone size: once
V gene: TRBV27
J gene: TRBJ2-2
CDR3 protein: CASSLTRVTGELFF

clone size: once
V gene: TRBV5-4
J gene: TRBJ2-1
CDR3 protein: CASSHYRLAEYNEQFF

clone size: .
V gene: TRBV5-4
J gene: TRBJ2-7
CDR3 protein: CASSNPTSYEQYF

clone size: .
V gene: TRBV21-1
J gene: TRBJ1-5
CDR3 protein: CASSPEGDRDTGGEYSNQPQHF

clone size: .
V gene: TRBV30
J gene: TRBJ2-1
CDR3 protein: CAWSGGQRPYNEQFF

clone size: .
V gene: TRBV6-1
J gene: TRBJ1-2
CDR3 protein: CASSERDRPNYGYTF

clone size: .
V gene: TRBV7-6
J gene: TRBJ2-2
CDR3 protein: CASSLDVRNTGELFF

clone size: once
V gene: TRBV2
J gene: TRBJ2-2
CDR3 protein: CASSEDAGTGVNTGELFF

clone size: .
V gene: TRBV27
J gene: TRBJ2-7
CDR3 protein: CASSYRVQYEQYF

clone size: .
V gene: TRBV28
J gene: TRBJ2-4
CDR3 protein: CASSLRAKNIQYF

clone size: once
V gene: TRBV28
J gene: TRBJ2-1
CDR3 protein: CASSFPLLGEFYNEQFF

clone size: .
V gene: TRBV28
J gene: TRBJ2-1
CDR3 protein: CASSLIRGNEQFF

clone size: .
V gene: TRBV28
J gene: TRBJ1-5
CDR3 protein: CASGTGYDRGYQPQHF

clone size: .
V gene: TRBV19
J gene: TRBJ2-3
CDR3 protein: CASSTAQGEGTDTQYF

clone size: .
V gene: TRBV9
J gene: TRBJ2-7
CDR3 protein: CASSVWAGGEQYF

clone size: .
V gene: TRBV4-3
J gene: TRBJ2-7
CDR3 protein: CASSQDLSGYSYEQYF

clone size: .
V gene: TRBV7-9
J gene: TRBJ1-2
CDR3 protein: CASSLADGEGYTF

clone size: .
V gene: TRBV7-9
J gene: TRBJ2-7
CDR3 protein: CASSFAGPTYEQYF

clone size: .
V gene: TRBV7-9
J gene: TRBJ1-6
CDR3 protein: CASSLARGRTHF

clone size: .
V gene: TRBV13
J gene: TRBJ2-1
CDR3 protein: CASSLRLAGSNEQFF

clone size: .
V gene: TRBV2
J gene: TRBJ2-1
CDR3 protein: CARAGVAGASGEQFF

clone size: few
V gene: TRBV9
J gene: TRBJ1-1
CDR3 protein: CASSVQGAGTEAFF

clone size: .
V gene: TRBV28
J gene: TRBJ2-1
CDR3 protein: CASSIPTLSPYNEQFF

clone size: once
V gene: TRBV10-1
J gene: TRBJ2-1
CDR3 protein: CASSEGRNYNEQFF

clone size: .
V gene: TRBV29-1
J gene: TRBJ2-3
CDR3 protein: CSVEVPGQGARDTQYF

clone size: .
V gene: TRBV29-1
J gene: TRBJ2-7
CDR3 protein: CSVEPFGSGATYEQYF

clone size: .
V gene: TRBV5-6
J gene: TRBJ2-7
CDR3 protein: CASSPMTSESSYEQYF

clone size: .
V gene: TRBV7-5
J gene: TRBJ2-4
CDR3 protein: CVRSSNRDRENIQYF

clone size: .
V gene: TRBV10-3
J gene: TRBJ2-7
CDR3 protein: CAISRDRPYEQYF

clone size: once
V gene: TRBV27
J gene: TRBJ2-1
CDR3 protein: CASSSRDSAISYNEQFF

clone size: .
V gene: TRBV6-5
J gene: TRBJ2-7
CDR3 protein: CASRTSFEQYF

clone size: .
V gene: TRBV9
J gene: TRBJ2-7
CDR3 protein: CASSPPGSYEQYF

clone size: .
V gene: TRBV6-6
J gene: TRBJ1-1
CDR3 protein: CASSPGQANTEAFF

clone size: .
V gene: TRBV27
J gene: TRBJ1-4
CDR3 protein: CASRGTETFNEKLFF

clone size: .
V gene: TRBV7-9
J gene: TRBJ1-1
CDR3 protein: CASRIPRGPNTEAFF

clone size: few
V gene: TRBV28
J gene: TRBJ2-7
CDR3 protein: CASSYLYEQYF

clone size: .
V gene: TRBV29-1
J gene: TRBJ2-1
CDR3 protein: CSVEADGVFWTEYNEQFF

clone size: .
V gene: TRBV29-1
J gene: TRBJ1-2
CDR3 protein: CSAIAPGKVSNYGYTF

clone size: .
V gene: TRBV4-1
J gene: TRBJ1-2
CDR3 protein: CASSPSTGITYGYTF

clone size: .
V gene: TRBV27
J gene: TRBJ2-7
CDR3 protein: CASSLYFGGTGEVVEQYF

clone size: .
V gene: TRBV15
J gene: TRBJ1-3
CDR3 protein: CATSTEGTGNTIYF

clone size: .
V gene: TRBV7-3
J gene: TRBJ2-1
CDR3 protein: CASSSGYNEQFF

clone size: .
V gene: TRBV9
J gene: TRBJ2-2
CDR3 protein: CASSVAGELNTGELFF

clone size: .
V gene: TRBV7-9
J gene: TRBJ2-7
CDR3 protein: CASSPLSYEQYF

clone size: .
V gene: TRBV15
J gene: TRBJ1-5
CDR3 protein: CATSGSGRGSNQPQHF

clone size: .
V gene: TRBV7-3
J gene: TRBJ1-1
CDR3 protein: CASSSIPGTPYRTSNTEAFF

clone size: .
V gene: TRBV19
J gene: TRBJ2-2
CDR3 protein: CASRPPLWGPGELFF

clone size: .
V gene: TRBV11-2
J gene: TRBJ1-1
CDR3 protein: CASSLEPGTEAFF

clone size: .
V gene: TRBV11-2
J gene: TRBJ2-4
CDR3 protein: CASSLDMSFGNIQYF

clone size: .
V gene: TRBV5-6
J gene: TRBJ1-1
CDR3 protein: CASSLVSGGFWGTEAFF